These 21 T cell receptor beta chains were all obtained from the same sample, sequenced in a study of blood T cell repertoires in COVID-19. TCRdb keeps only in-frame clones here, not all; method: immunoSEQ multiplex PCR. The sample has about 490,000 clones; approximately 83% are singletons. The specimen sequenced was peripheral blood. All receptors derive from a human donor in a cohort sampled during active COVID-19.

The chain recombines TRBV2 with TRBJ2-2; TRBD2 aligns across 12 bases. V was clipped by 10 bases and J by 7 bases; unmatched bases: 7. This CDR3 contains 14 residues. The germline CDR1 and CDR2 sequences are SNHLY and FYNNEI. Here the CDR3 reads CATHRGLAGGELFF. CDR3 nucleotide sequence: TGTGCCACCCACAGGGGACTAGCGGGCGGGGAGCTGTTTTTT.

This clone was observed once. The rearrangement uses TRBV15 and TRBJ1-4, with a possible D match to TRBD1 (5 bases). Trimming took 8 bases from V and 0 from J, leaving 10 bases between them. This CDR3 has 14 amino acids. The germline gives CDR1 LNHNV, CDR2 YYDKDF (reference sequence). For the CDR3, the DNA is TGTGCCACCCAACGGGGGGCAACTAATGAAAAACTGTTTTTT. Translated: CATQRGATNEKLFF.

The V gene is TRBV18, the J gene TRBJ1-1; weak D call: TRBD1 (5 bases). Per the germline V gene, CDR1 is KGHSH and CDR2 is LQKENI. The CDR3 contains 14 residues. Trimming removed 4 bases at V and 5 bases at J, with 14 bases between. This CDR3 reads CASSLGHGLTEAFF. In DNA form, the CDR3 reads TGTGCCAGCTCACTAGGACATGGGCTGACTGAAGCTTTCTTT.

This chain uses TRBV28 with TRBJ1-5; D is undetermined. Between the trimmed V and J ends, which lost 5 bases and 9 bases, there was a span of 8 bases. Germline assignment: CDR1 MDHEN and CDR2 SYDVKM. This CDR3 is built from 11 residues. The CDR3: CASSISGPQHF. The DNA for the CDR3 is TGTGCCAGCAGTATTTCCGGGCCCCAGCATTTT.

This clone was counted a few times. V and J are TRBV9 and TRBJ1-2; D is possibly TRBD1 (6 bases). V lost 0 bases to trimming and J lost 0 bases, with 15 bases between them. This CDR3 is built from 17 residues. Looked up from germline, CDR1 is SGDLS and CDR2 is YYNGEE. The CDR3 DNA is TGTGCCAGCAGCGTAGGACAGGCGGAGATTACTAACTATGGCTACACCTTC. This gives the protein CASSVGQAEITNYGYTF.

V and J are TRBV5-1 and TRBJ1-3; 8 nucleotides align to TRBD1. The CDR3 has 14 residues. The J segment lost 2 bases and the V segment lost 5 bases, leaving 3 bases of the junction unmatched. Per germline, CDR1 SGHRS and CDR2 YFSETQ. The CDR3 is CASRRTGPGNTIYF. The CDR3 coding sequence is TGCGCCAGCAGAAGGACAGGGCCTGGAAACACCATATATTTT.

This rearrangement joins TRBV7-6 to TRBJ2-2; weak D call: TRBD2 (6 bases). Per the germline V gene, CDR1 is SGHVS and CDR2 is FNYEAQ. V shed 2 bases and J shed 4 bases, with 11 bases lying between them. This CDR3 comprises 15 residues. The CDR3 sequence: CASSLSAGSTGELFF. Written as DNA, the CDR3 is TGTGCCAGCAGCTTAAGCGCGGGAAGCACCGGGGAGCTGTTTTTT.

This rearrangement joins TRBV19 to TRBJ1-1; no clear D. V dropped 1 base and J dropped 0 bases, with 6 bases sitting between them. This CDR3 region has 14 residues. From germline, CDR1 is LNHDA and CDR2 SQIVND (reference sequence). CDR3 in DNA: TGTGCCAGTAGTATAGTCGGAGTGAACACTGAAGCTTTCTTT. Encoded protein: CASSIVGVNTEAFF.

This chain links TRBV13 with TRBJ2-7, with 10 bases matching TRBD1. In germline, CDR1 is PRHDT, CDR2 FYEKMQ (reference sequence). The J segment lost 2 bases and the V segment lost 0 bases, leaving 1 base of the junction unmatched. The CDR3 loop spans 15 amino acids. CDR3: CASSLGGTGAYEQYF. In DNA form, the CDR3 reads TGTGCCAGCAGCTTAGGTGGGACAGGGGCCTACGAGCAGTACTTC.

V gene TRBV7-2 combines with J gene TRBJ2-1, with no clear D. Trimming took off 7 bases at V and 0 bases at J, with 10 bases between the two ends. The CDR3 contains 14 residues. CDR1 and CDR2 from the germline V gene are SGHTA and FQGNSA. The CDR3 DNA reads TGTGCCAGCATAGGCCCTAGCTCCTACAATGAGCAGTTCTTC. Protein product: CASIGPSSYNEQFF.

The CDR3 DNA follows: TGTGCCAGCAGCTTAGAATCAGGAGGGGTTAACTATGGCTACACCTTC. Encoded protein: CASSLESGGVNYGYTF. The V gene is TRBV11-2, the J gene TRBJ1-2; maybe TRBD1 (5 bases). Between the trimmed V and J ends, which lost 0 bases and 1 base, there was a span of 12 bases. The CDR3 loop spans 16 amino acids. Germline V lookup: CDR1 SGHAT, CDR2 FQNNGV.

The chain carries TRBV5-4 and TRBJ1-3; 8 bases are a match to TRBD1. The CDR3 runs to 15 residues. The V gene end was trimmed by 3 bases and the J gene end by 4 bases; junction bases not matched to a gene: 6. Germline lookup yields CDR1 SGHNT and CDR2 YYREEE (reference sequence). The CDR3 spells CASSSPTGAGNTIYF. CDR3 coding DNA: TGTGCCAGCAGCTCCCCGACAGGGGCGGGAAACACCATATATTTT.

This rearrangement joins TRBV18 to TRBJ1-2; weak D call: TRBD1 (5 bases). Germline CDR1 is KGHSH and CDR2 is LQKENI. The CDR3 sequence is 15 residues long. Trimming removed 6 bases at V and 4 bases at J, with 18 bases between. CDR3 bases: TGTGCCAGCTCCCCCGAACAGGAAACTTCCTATGGCTACACCTTC. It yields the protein CASSPEQETSYGYTF.

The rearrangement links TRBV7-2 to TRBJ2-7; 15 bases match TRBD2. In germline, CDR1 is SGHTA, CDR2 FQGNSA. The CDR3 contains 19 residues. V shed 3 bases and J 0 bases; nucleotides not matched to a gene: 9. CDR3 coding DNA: TGTGCCAGCAGCTTGAGGACTAGCGGGAGGGCCCTATACTCCTACGAGCAGTACTTC. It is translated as CASSLRTSGRALYSYEQYF. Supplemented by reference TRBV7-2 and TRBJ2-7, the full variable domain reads GAGVSQSPSNKVTEKGKDVELRCDPISGHTALYWYRQSLGQGLEFLIYFQGNSAPDKSGLPSDRFSAERTGGSVSTLTIQRTQQEDSAVYLCASSLRTSGRALYSYEQYFGPGTRLTVT.

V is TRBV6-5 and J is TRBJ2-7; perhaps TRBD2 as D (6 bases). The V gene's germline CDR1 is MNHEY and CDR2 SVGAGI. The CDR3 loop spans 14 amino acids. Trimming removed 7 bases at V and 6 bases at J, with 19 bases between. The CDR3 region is CASTMGGETREQYF. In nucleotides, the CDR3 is TGTGCCAGCACGATGGGGGGTGAAACTCGCGAGCAGTACTTC.

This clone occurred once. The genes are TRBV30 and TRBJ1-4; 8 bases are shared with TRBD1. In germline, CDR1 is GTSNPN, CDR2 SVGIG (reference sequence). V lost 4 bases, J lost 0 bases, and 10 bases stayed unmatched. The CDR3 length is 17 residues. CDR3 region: CAWKMRGRGPTNEKLFF. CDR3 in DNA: TGTGCCTGGAAGATGCGTGGCAGGGGGCCAACTAATGAAAAACTGTTTTTT.

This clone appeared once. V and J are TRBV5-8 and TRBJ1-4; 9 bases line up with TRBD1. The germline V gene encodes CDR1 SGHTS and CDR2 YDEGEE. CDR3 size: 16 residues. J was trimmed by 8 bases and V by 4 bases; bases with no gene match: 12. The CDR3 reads CASSLTYGQGSEKLFF. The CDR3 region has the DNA TGTGCCAGCAGCCTAACGTACGGACAGGGGTCCGAAAAACTGTTTTTT.

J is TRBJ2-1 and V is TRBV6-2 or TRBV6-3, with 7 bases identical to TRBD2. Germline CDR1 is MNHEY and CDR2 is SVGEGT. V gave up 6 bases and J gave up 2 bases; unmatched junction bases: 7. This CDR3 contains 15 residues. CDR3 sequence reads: CASSLLASPYNEQFF. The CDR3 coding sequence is TGTGCCAGCAGCCTACTAGCGAGCCCCTACAATGAGCAGTTCTTC.

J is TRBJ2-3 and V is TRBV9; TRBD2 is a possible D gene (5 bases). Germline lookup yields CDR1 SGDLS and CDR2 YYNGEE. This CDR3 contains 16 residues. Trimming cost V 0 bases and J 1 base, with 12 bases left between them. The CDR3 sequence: CASSVAEGMRTDTQYF. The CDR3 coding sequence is TGTGCCAGCAGCGTAGCTGAGGGAATGCGCACAGATACGCAGTATTTT.

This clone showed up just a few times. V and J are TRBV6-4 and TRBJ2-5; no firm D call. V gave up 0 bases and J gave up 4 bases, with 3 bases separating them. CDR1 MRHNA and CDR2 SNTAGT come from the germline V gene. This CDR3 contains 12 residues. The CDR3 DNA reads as TGTGCCAGCAGTGACTCCGGAGAGACCCAGTACTTC. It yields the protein CASSDSGETQYF.

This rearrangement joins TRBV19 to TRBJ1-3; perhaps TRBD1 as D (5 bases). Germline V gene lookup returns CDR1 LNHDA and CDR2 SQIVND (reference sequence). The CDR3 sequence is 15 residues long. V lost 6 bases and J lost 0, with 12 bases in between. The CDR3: CASRPQGSSGNTIYF. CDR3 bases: TGTGCCAGTAGGCCCCAGGGAAGCTCTGGAAACACCATATATTTT.